One sample yielded the 5 T cell receptor beta chains listed below, sequenced in a study of blood T cell repertoires in COVID-19. Libraries were prepared by immunoSEQ multiplex PCR; TCRdb keeps only in-frame clonotypes and omits some of them. This sample has some 150,000 clones, with around four fifths found just once. The sequencing input was peripheral blood. These receptors originate from a woman aged 40 to 50 with active or convalescent COVID-19.

The chain is built from TRBV5-6 and TRBJ2-7, with a possible D match to TRBD1 (5 bases). There are 14 residues in the CDR3. Germline V gene lookup returns CDR1 SGHDT and CDR2 YYEEEE. With 5 bases removed from V and 6 bases from J, the gap between germline ends came to 18 bases. The chain's CDR3 is CASSFIDSLPEQYF. CDR3 DNA sequence: TGTGCCAGCAGTTTCATCGACAGCCTACCCGAGCAGTACTTC. Filled out from reference TRBV5-6 and TRBJ2-7, the complete variable domain reads DAGVTQSPTHLIKTRGQQVTLRCSPKSGHDTVSWYQQALGQGPQFIFQYYEEEERQRGNFPDRFSGHQFPNYSSELNVNALLLGDSALYLCASSFIDSLPEQYFGPGTRLTVT.

A few counts support this clone. The rearrangement joins TRBV6-5 to TRBJ2-1, with D perhaps matching TRBD1 (6 bases). V was trimmed by 4 bases and J by 6 bases, leaving 16 bases between them. This CDR3 has 15 amino acids. Germline CDR1 reads MNHEY; CDR2 reads SVGAGI. CDR3 bases: TGTGCCAGCAGTTGGCGGCAGGGGTATCGCAATGAGCAGTTCTTC. Protein sequence: CASSWRQGYRNEQFF.

This CDR3 is CASSFGSRSPLHF. The CDR3 nucleotides are TGTGCCAGCAGTTTCGGGTCAAGATCACCCCTCCACTTT. The rearrangement joins TRBV28 to TRBJ1-6; D gene unclear. V shed 3 bases and J shed 10 bases, with 10 bases lying between them. The CDR3 consists of 13 residues. Per the germline V gene, CDR1 is MDHEN and CDR2 is SYDVKM.

J is TRBJ2-3 and V is TRBV9, with D unclear. This CDR3 has 14 amino acids. Trimming pared 4 bases from V and 2 bases from J, leaving 11 bases between. Germline CDR1 reads SGDLS; CDR2 reads YYNGEE. CDR3 in DNA: TGTGCCAGCAGCACAACCGGGTCCACAGATACGCAGTATTTT. As protein: CASSTTGSTDTQYF.

The chain uses TRBV9 and TRBJ2-3; unclear D gene. Trimming pared 6 bases from V and 2 bases from J, leaving 7 bases between. This CDR3 is 12 amino acids long. Per germline, CDR1 SGDLS and CDR2 YYNGEE. The CDR3: CASTVITDTQYF. The CDR3 nucleotides are TGTGCCAGCACGGTTATCACAGATACGCAGTATTTT.